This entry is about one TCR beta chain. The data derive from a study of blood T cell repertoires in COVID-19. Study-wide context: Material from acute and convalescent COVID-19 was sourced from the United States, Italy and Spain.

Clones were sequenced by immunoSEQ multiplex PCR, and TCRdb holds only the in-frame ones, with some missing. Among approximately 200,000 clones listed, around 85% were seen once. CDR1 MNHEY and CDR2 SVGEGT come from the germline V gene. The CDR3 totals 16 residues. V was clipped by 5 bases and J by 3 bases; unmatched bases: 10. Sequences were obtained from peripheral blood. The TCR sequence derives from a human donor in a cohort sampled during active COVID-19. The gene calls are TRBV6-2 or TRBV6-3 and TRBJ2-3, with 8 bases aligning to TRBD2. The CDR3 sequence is CASSKQREIGTDTQYF. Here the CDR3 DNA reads TGTGCCAGCAGTAAACAGCGGGAGATAGGGACAGATACGCAGTATTTT.